These 9 T cell receptor beta chains originate from one sample sequenced in a study of OX40 agonist ivuxolimab in advanced cancers. Assay: immunoSEQ multiplex PCR; the TCRdb copy retains only in-frame clones and omits some. The repertoire holds about 60,000 clones, about 91% seen once, with around 2% in the top ten. This sample comprised CD4+ or CD8+ T cells sorted from blood, obtained in a trial of the OX40 agonist ivuxolimab. The source of these receptors is an adult with an advanced solid tumor such as melanoma, head and neck, liver or kidney cancer.

CDR3 amino acids: CASSLGSGNTIYF. CDR3 nucleotide sequence: TGTGCCAGTAGTCTCGGCAGTGGAAACACCATATATTTT. The V and J genes are TRBV19 and TRBJ1-3; D not certain. Trimming pared 5 bases from V and 3 bases from J, leaving 8 bases between. CDR1 and CDR2 from the germline V gene are LNHDA and SQIVND (reference sequence). This CDR3 is 13 amino acids long.

This clone was seen just once. The J gene is TRBJ1-3, the V gene TRBV7-2; D may be TRBD1 (6 bases). There are 15 residues in the CDR3. V lost 1 base and J lost 1, with 8 bases in between. Germline V gene lookup returns CDR1 SGHTA and CDR2 FQGNSA. This CDR3 reads CASSLDGQSGNTIYF. As DNA, the CDR3 is TGTGCCAGCAGCTTAGATGGACAGTCTGGAAACACCATATATTTT. The full variable domain, completed using reference TRBV7-2 and TRBJ1-3, is GAGVSQSPSNKVTEKGKDVELRCDPISGHTALYWYRQSLGQGLEFLIYFQGNSAPDKSGLPSDRFSAERTGGSVSTLTIQRTQQEDSAVYLCASSLDGQSGNTIYFGEGSWLTVV.

V gene TRBV7-9 combines with J gene TRBJ2-5, with D unclear. Per the germline V gene, CDR1 is SEHNR and CDR2 is FQNEAQ (reference sequence). Trimming left V 1 base short and J 4 bases short, with 10 bases between. CDR3 length: 14 residues. The CDR3 DNA sequence: TGTGCCAGCAGCTTAGTGGCCAATGTAGAGACCCAGTACTTC. This translates into CASSLVANVETQYF.

The rearrangement links TRBV5-5 to TRBJ1-1, with D hard to call. With 1 base removed from V and 0 bases from J, the gap between germline ends came to 7 bases. Germline lookup yields CDR1 SGHKS and CDR2 YYEKEE (reference sequence). The length of the CDR3 is 14 residues. Here the CDR3 reads CASSLLRMNTEAFF. As DNA, the CDR3 is TGTGCCAGCAGCTTGCTTCGAATGAACACTGAAGCTTTCTTT.

This CDR3 is CASSLSSSTDTQYF. Written as DNA, the CDR3 is TGTGCCAGCAGCTTATCCTCCTCCACAGATACGCAGTATTTT. The rearrangement links TRBV7-9 to TRBJ2-3; unclear D gene. The CDR3 contains 14 residues. Germline CDR1 and CDR2: SEHNR and FQNEAQ (reference sequence). V dropped 2 bases and J dropped 2 bases, with 8 bases sitting between them.

This chain connects TRBV6-4 to TRBJ1-1; D remains unclear. The ends were cut back, 1 base at V and 0 bases at J, with 6 bases in the middle. CDR1 is MRHNA, CDR2 SNTAGT, per germline. The length of the CDR3 is 14 residues. CDR3 region: CASSDFPMNTEAFF. For the CDR3, the DNA is TGTGCCAGCAGTGACTTTCCAATGAACACTGAAGCTTTCTTT.

The CDR3 sequence: CASSESGPGEQYF. The CDR3 coding sequence is TGCGCCAGCAGTGAGTCAGGGCCGGGGGAGCAGTACTTC. The J gene is TRBJ2-7, the V gene TRBV10-1, with a weak D call TRBD2 (5 bases). Per the germline V gene, CDR1 is WNHNN and CDR2 is SYGVQD (reference sequence). V was shortened by 0 bases and J by 7 bases, with 10 bases between the two germline ends. The CDR3 is 13 residues long.

The chain employs TRBV6-5 and TRBJ2-2, with a weak D call TRBD1 (6 bases). Germline CDR1 and CDR2: MNHEY and SVGAGI. This CDR3 comprises 14 residues. With 2 bases removed from V and 3 bases from J, the gap between germline ends came to 7 bases. The CDR3 protein is CASSYDRYTGELFF. Written as DNA, the CDR3 is TGTGCCAGCAGTTACGACAGGTACACCGGGGAGCTGTTTTTT.

This clone was seen once. The chain has TRBV5-6 and TRBJ2-5; the D gene is possibly TRBD2 (7 bases). The length of the CDR3 is 16 residues. Germline-derived CDR1 and CDR2 are SGHDT and YYEEEE. V was pared by 4 bases and J by 4 bases, with 20 bases between. CDR3 loop: CASSRSGLGGRETQYF. The CDR3 nucleotides read TGTGCCAGCAGCCGTAGTGGTCTCGGGGGGCGAGAGACCCAGTACTTC.